Listed below are T cell receptor beta chains from one sample, sequenced in a study of T cell responses to AZD1222 COVID-19 vaccine. TCRdb keeps only in-frame clones here, not all; method: immunoSEQ multiplex PCR. The repertoire consists of approximately 60,000 clones, with roughly three quarters occurring once and the leading ten covering more than 12%. The source was peripheral blood, collected on day 0 of AZD1222 vaccination. The receptors shown here come from an adult in good health. CDR3s include the opening cysteine and the closing phenylalanine or tryptophan. The D gene is left open where the match is weak. Expanded clones are given a class, and other clones once, few, many or no size at all.

>TRBD1|.|TRBV7-2|TRBJ1-2
CASSQGTGGPNFYGYTF
TGTGCCAGCAGCCAGGGGACAGGGGGTCCTAATTTCTATGGCTACACCTTC
>.|.|TRBV2|TRBJ2-3
CASSVVAKGRDTQYF
TGTGCCAGCAGTGTGGTCGCTAAGGGCCGGGATACGCAGTATTTT
>TRBD2|once|TRBV3-1/TRBV3-2|TRBJ2-5
CASSQDQLAGGQETQYF
TGTGCCAGCAGCCAAGATCAACTAGCGGGGGGACAAGAGACCCAGTACTTC
>.|.|TRBV11-2|TRBJ1-2
CASSSTGHSYGYTF
TGTGCCAGCAGCTCCACGGGACACTCCTATGGCTACACCTTC
>TRBD2|.|TRBV19|TRBJ2-3
CASSISAGGTDTQYF
TGTGCCAGTAGTATATCGGCGGGGGGCACAGATACGCAGTATTTT
>.|.|TRBV25-1|TRBJ1-4
CASSDVTGFNEKLFF
TGTGCCAGCAGTGACGTGACAGGCTTTAATGAAAAACTGTTTTTT
>.|few|TRBV11-1|TRBJ2-2
CAAYPKGSGELFF
TGTGCCGCGTATCCTAAGGGATCCGGGGAGCTGTTTTTT
>TRBD1|.|TRBV18|TRBJ1-1
CASSPRQDRGTEAFF
TGTGCCAGCTCACCACGACAGGACAGGGGCACTGAAGCTTTCTTT
>.|.|TRBV9|TRBJ2-3
CASSPLGGDTQYF
TGTGCCAGCAGCCCCCTAGGAGGAGATACGCAGTATTTT
>.|.|TRBV18|TRBJ1-2
CASSPQGLDYGYTF
TGTGCCAGCTCGCCGCAGGGTCTCGACTATGGCTACACCTTC
>.|.|TRBV11-2|TRBJ2-7
CASSLDVSRYEQYF
TGTGCCAGCAGCTTAGATGTCAGCCGCTACGAGCAGTACTTC
>TRBD2|.|TRBV11-2|TRBJ2-1
CASSLPTRIAGDGEQFF
TGTGCCAGCAGCTTACCCACCCGTATTGCGGGGGACGGTGAGCAGTTCTTC
>TRBD1|.|TRBV5-8|TRBJ1-1
CASNDRGMNTEAFF
TGTGCCAGCAACGACAGGGGCATGAACACTGAAGCTTTCTTT
>.|.|TRBV2|TRBJ1-2
CASSENIGIYGYTF
TGTGCCAGCAGTGAAAATATAGGTATCTATGGCTACACCTTC
>.|many|TRBV2|TRBJ2-2
CASTDSPGANTGELFF
TGTGCCAGCACCGACTCCCCGGGGGCGAACACCGGGGAGCTGTTTTTT
>TRBD1|.|TRBV19|TRBJ1-1
CASSIGTGGTFF
TGTGCCAGTAGTATCGGGACAGGGGGAACTTTCTTT
>TRBD1|.|TRBV7-9|TRBJ1-4
CASSSYGRGPDEKLFF
TGTGCCAGCAGCTCGTACGGCAGGGGGCCGGATGAAAAACTGTTTTTT
>TRBD1|once|TRBV2|TRBJ1-4
CASSRQGAGSREKLFF
TGTGCCAGCAGCAGACAGGGGGCGGGGTCCCGAGAAAAACTGTTTTTT
>TRBD1|.|TRBV2|TRBJ1-1
CASSLQGINTEAFF
TGTGCCAGCAGCCTACAGGGGATTAACACTGAAGCTTTCTTT
>TRBD1|.|TRBV30|TRBJ2-7
CAWSPGQNYEQYF
TGTGCCTGGAGTCCGGGACAGAACTACGAGCAGTACTTC
>.|.|TRBV4-3|TRBJ1-2
CASSQDPRRLGGYTF
TGCGCCAGCAGCCAAGATCCACGGCGCCTGGGGGGCTACACCTTC